The 9 T cell receptor beta chains given below trace back to one sample, sequenced in a study of blood T cell repertoires in COVID-19 (dated by TCRdb to about 2020). The library was generated by the immunoSEQ multiplex PCR assay. Here the immuneACCESS table is served through TCRdb, limited to in-frame sequences with V and J called. Missing clones are a known gap in these copies; in checked studies unresolved V genes cover under half, and the rest lacks a known reason. The sample table lists under 250,000 clones, 80% to 90% of them with a count of one. The ten largest account for roughly 7.8% of the sample. The material sequenced was peripheral blood. All receptors derive from a man aged 35 to 55 with active or convalescent COVID-19.

This clone was seen only a few times. The J gene is TRBJ1-4, the V gene TRBV6-6; maybe TRBD1 (6 bases). Germline CDR1 is MNHNY and CDR2 is SVGAGI (reference sequence). The CDR3 runs to 16 residues. Trimming left V 0 bases short and J 5 bases short, with 13 bases between. DNA of the CDR3: TGTGCCAGCAGTTACTCCTCAGGGGAATTAAATGAAAAACTGTTTTTT. It codes for CASSYSSGELNEKLFF.

J is TRBJ2-4 and V is TRBV18, with 11 bases fitting TRBD1. Germline assignment: CDR1 KGHSH and CDR2 LQKENI. The J segment lost 9 bases and the V segment lost 2 bases, leaving 6 bases of the junction unmatched. CDR3 length: 15 residues. The CDR3 coding sequence is TGTGCCAGCTCACCAAGCGGGACAGGGGGTGTCATTCAGTACTTC. Translating gives CASSPSGTGGVIQYF.

The chain employs TRBV7-9 and TRBJ1-4; TRBD1 matches at 8 bases. V shed 5 bases and J 8 bases; nucleotides not matched to a gene: 7. The CDR3 runs to 14 residues. Germline V lookup: CDR1 SEHNR, CDR2 FQNEAQ (reference sequence). The chain's CDR3 is CASSPDRVSEKLFF. The CDR3, as DNA: TGTGCCAGCAGCCCGGACAGGGTCTCGGAAAAACTGTTTTTT.

The J gene is TRBJ2-1, the V gene TRBV7-2; possible D gene TRBD2, 6 bases. Germline CDR1 and CDR2: SGHTA and FQGNSA. The CDR3 has 16 amino acids. V shed 5 bases and J shed 0 bases, with 14 bases lying between them. DNA for the CDR3: TGTGCCAGCAGCGTGACTAGTTCTAGCTCCTACAATGAGCAGTTCTTC. Amino acid sequence: CASSVTSSSSYNEQFF.

This clone was seen more than once but under ten times. The chain employs TRBV25-1 and TRBJ1-2; 7 bases map to TRBD1. Germline V lookup: CDR1 MGHDK, CDR2 SYGVNS. With V trimmed by 5 bases and J by 5 bases, 11 bases remained unmatched. CDR3 length: 15 residues. The CDR3 DNA is TGTGCCAGCAGTTCTCCTAAAGGGGGCGCGTATGGCTACACCTTC. This gives the protein CASSSPKGGAYGYTF.

V is TRBV6-2 or TRBV6-3 and J is TRBJ1-4; no clear D. Germline V gene sequence: CDR1 MNHEY, CDR2 SVGEGT. V was clipped by 2 bases and J by 1 base, with 8 bases between them. The CDR3 spans 15 residues. The CDR3 reads CASSYGGRTNEKLFF. In DNA, the CDR3 is TGTGCCAGCAGTTACGGAGGGAGAACTAATGAAAAACTGTTTTTT.

The chain joins TRBV19 to TRBJ1-1, with D possibly TRBD1 on 5 matching bases. V was shortened by 7 bases and J by 0 bases, with 15 bases between the two germline ends. Germline V gene lookup returns CDR1 LNHDA and CDR2 SQIVND (reference sequence). The CDR3 is made up of 15 amino acids. The CDR3 here is CASMGQGSMNTEAFF. In DNA form, the CDR3 reads TGTGCCAGTATGGGGCAGGGTTCGATGAACACTGAAGCTTTCTTT.

The rearrangement uses TRBV29-1 and TRBJ1-1, with D perhaps TRBD1 (5 bases). Germline CDR1 is SQVTM and CDR2 is ANQGSEA. The V end was cut by 0 bases, the J end by 12 bases, with 11 bases between. The CDR3 totals 11 residues. CDR3 in amino acids: CSVEDLGRTFF. CDR3 bases: TGCAGCGTTGAAGATCTGGGGCGAACTTTCTTT.

This clone was seen only once. The genes are TRBV6-5 and TRBJ1-1, with D possibly being TRBD1 (5 bases). Between the trimmed V and J ends, which lost 2 bases and 0 bases, there was a span of 10 bases. The CDR3 is 15 residues long. Germline values: CDR1 MNHEY, CDR2 SVGAGI. The CDR3 nucleotides are TGTGCCAGCAGTTACGGGGGGTCCGTGAACACTGAAGCTTTCTTT. It is translated as CASSYGGSVNTEAFF.